The rows below give T cell receptor beta chains drawn from one sample of a study of cytomegalovirus exposure and HLA in healthy donors. The table came from immunoSEQ multiplex PCR; TCRdb's copy has only in-frame clones and leaves some out. The sample includes some 120,000 clones, 85% seen only once; the top ten take under 8.5%. The sequencing sample was made of PBMCs. The receptor set was obtained from a woman in her 30s in good health and CMV-seropositive. The CDR3 runs from the conserved cysteine through the conserved F or W. Fields, in order: J gene, clone size, D gene, V gene, CDR3 DNA, CDR3 protein. A D gene is named only where the DNA matches it firmly. Size is stated for part of the rows, as once, few or many counts, or as a class when the clone is expanded.

j_gene: TRBJ2-5; abundance: NA; d_gene: NA; v_gene: TRBV28; CDR3nt: TGTGCCAGCAGTTTAGGGGGGGCAGCCCTTATAAGGAGTTACTTC; CDR3aa: CASSLGGAALIRSYF
j_gene: TRBJ2-1; abundance: once; d_gene: NA; v_gene: TRBV30; CDR3nt: TGTGCCTGGAAATTCGGGACAAGCGACAATGAGCAGTTCTTC; CDR3aa: CAWKFGTSDNEQFF
j_gene: TRBJ2-5; abundance: NA; d_gene: NA; v_gene: TRBV7-2; CDR3nt: TGTGCCAGCAGCCCCGTCGGGACTTTAGAGACCCAGTACTTC; CDR3aa: CASSPVGTLETQYF
j_gene: TRBJ1-5; abundance: NA; d_gene: NA; v_gene: TRBV28; CDR3nt: TGTGCCAGCACGAGCAATCAGCCCCAGCATTTT; CDR3aa: CASTSNQPQHF
j_gene: TRBJ1-2; abundance: NA; d_gene: TRBD1; v_gene: TRBV15; CDR3nt: TGTGCCACCAGCTTCTCCGGGACAGGGTTTAACTATGGCTACACCTTC; CDR3aa: CATSFSGTGFNYGYTF
j_gene: TRBJ2-1; abundance: once; d_gene: TRBD2; v_gene: TRBV10-3; CDR3nt: TGTGCCATCAGTGGGGCTCCGGGACTAGCTCGCAATGAGCAGTTCTTC; CDR3aa: CAISGAPGLARNEQFF
j_gene: TRBJ2-1; abundance: NA; d_gene: NA; v_gene: TRBV7-9; CDR3nt: TGTGCCAGCAGTTCGGACAGGAGGCCAGGGAGGGAGCAGTTCTTC; CDR3aa: CASSSDRRPGREQFF
j_gene: TRBJ1-2; abundance: NA; d_gene: TRBD1; v_gene: TRBV28; CDR3nt: TGTGCCAGCAGTTCCCCAATGATTCTAGAGGAGGACAGGGACTATGGCTACACCTTC; CDR3aa: CASSSPMILEEDRDYGYTF
j_gene: TRBJ2-7; abundance: NA; d_gene: NA; v_gene: TRBV5-1; CDR3nt: TGCGCCAGCAGCTTGGCTGGAGACGCCTACGAGCAGTACTTC; CDR3aa: CASSLAGDAYEQYF
j_gene: TRBJ2-7; abundance: NA; d_gene: NA; v_gene: TRBV7-9; CDR3nt: TGTGCCAGCAGCCCCAACTACGAGCAGTACTTC; CDR3aa: CASSPNYEQYF
j_gene: TRBJ1-2; abundance: NA; d_gene: NA; v_gene: TRBV27; CDR3nt: TGTGCCAGCAGTTTAGGGGCGGGGGGGGCCTATGGCTACACCTTC; CDR3aa: CASSLGAGGAYGYTF
j_gene: TRBJ1-6; abundance: NA; d_gene: NA; v_gene: TRBV7-6; CDR3nt: TGTGCCAGCAGCTTAGAACCCGGCGGGAATTCACCCCTCCACTTT; CDR3aa: CASSLEPGGNSPLHF
j_gene: TRBJ1-4; abundance: NA; d_gene: NA; v_gene: TRBV12-5; CDR3nt: TGTGCTAGTGGCCTGGGAGGGGGGGCAACTAATGAAAAACTGTTTTTT; CDR3aa: CASGLGGGATNEKLFF
j_gene: TRBJ2-1; abundance: NA; d_gene: TRBD2; v_gene: TRBV4-1; CDR3nt: TGCGCCAGCAGCCAAGATCGGACTAGCAGTACCTACAATGAGCAGTTCTTC; CDR3aa: CASSQDRTSSTYNEQFF
j_gene: TRBJ2-1; abundance: NA; d_gene: TRBD2; v_gene: TRBV6-6; CDR3nt: TGTGCCAGCAGTTCCCCGGGACTAGGTGGAGGCAATGAGCAGTTCTTC; CDR3aa: CASSSPGLGGGNEQFF
j_gene: TRBJ2-6; abundance: NA; d_gene: TRBD1; v_gene: TRBV13; CDR3nt: TGTGCCAGCAGCCCAACCGGGACAGGGCGCTCTGGGGCCAACGTCCTGACTTTC; CDR3aa: CASSPTGTGRSGANVLTF
j_gene: TRBJ2-3; abundance: NA; d_gene: TRBD2; v_gene: TRBV10-3; CDR3nt: TGTGCCATCTCCTGGGGGGGACCCCAAGCCCCTTTTTTT; CDR3aa: CAISWGGPQAPFF
j_gene: TRBJ1-1; abundance: NA; d_gene: TRBD1; v_gene: TRBV28; CDR3nt: TGTGCCAGCATCCCCGGGACAGCGAACACTGAAGCTTTCTTT; CDR3aa: CASIPGTANTEAFF
j_gene: TRBJ1-5; abundance: NA; d_gene: NA; v_gene: TRBV27; CDR3nt: TGTGCCAGCAGTCCAGAGATACTGGGCAGCCAGCCCCAGCATTTT; CDR3aa: CASSPEILGSQPQHF
j_gene: TRBJ2-5; abundance: once; d_gene: NA; v_gene: TRBV7-9; CDR3nt: TGTGCCAGCAGCTTATACGGTGGTTCAAAAGAGACCCAGTACTTC; CDR3aa: CASSLYGGSKETQYF
j_gene: TRBJ1-3; abundance: NA; d_gene: TRBD1; v_gene: TRBV6-5; CDR3nt: TGTGCCACACAGGGGTCTGTCTCTGGAAACACCATATATTTT; CDR3aa: CATQGSVSGNTIYF
j_gene: TRBJ1-4; abundance: NA; d_gene: NA; v_gene: TRBV28; CDR3nt: TGTGCCAGCAGTTTGCCGACACCCGCAACTAATGAAAAACTGTTTTTT; CDR3aa: CASSLPTPATNEKLFF
j_gene: TRBJ2-5; abundance: NA; d_gene: TRBD2; v_gene: TRBV5-1; CDR3nt: TGCGCCAGCAGCTACGGGACTAGCGGGAGGCCCTTAGAGACCCAGTACTTC; CDR3aa: CASSYGTSGRPLETQYF